These 3 T cell receptor beta chains came from one sample sequenced in a study of OX40 agonist ivuxolimab in advanced cancers. Some clones are missing from TCRdb's copy, which holds only in-frame ones; the method was immunoSEQ multiplex PCR. Of 55,000 to 70,000 clones detected, 84% appear once; the ten largest clones hold roughly 2%. Here the sequenced sample was CD4+ or CD8+ T cells sorted from blood, taken in a trial of the OX40 agonist ivuxolimab. These receptors were taken from an adult with an advanced solid tumor such as melanoma, head and neck, liver or kidney cancer.

V gene TRBV19 combines with J gene TRBJ2-5; D tentatively fits TRBD1 or TRBD2 (5 bases each). The CDR3 runs 13 residues. The germline V gene has CDR1 LNHDA and CDR2 SQIVND (reference sequence). Trimming shortened V by 3 bases and J by 5 bases, and 10 bases separated the two germline ends. The CDR3 sequence: CASSIRRDETQYF. For the CDR3, the DNA is TGTGCCAGTAGTATCCGCAGGGACGAGACCCAGTACTTC.

This sequence joins TRBV13 and TRBJ2-1; D possibly corresponds to TRBD2 (5 bases). V lost 5 bases to trimming and J lost 3 bases, with 14 bases between them. Germline V gives CDR1 PRHDT, CDR2 FYEKMQ (reference sequence). CDR3 length equals 15 residues. CDR3 region: CASSPRDLNYNEQFF. CDR3 coding DNA: TGTGCCAGCAGCCCTCGGGATCTCAACTACAATGAGCAGTTCTTC.

This clone was seen only once. The genes are TRBV28 and TRBJ2-7; D gene unclear. CDR1 and CDR2 (germline): MDHEN, SYDVKM. This CDR3 is built from 11 residues. With 7 bases removed from V and 6 bases from J, the gap between germline ends came to 10 bases. The CDR3 protein is CASNNVGEQYF. The CDR3 coding sequence is TGTGCCAGCAATAACGTGGGCGAGCAGTACTTC.